This TCR beta chain was recovered during a study of cytomegalovirus exposure and HLA in healthy donors. Overall study results and limits: With DRB1 most and HLA-C fewest, TCR association rates differed between HLA loci in a later analysis. It was reported that TCR beta sequences correctly inferred the HLA-A and HLA-B alleles for most subjects.

About this clone: Its antigen is not known.

PCR primers comprised 60 Vbeta and 13 Jbeta primers. Method: immunoSEQ multiplex PCR; TCRdb's copy keeps in-frame clones and lacks some. The sample includes 200,000 to 250,000 clones, roughly 88% seen only once; the top ten take 0.71%. Germline CDR1 reads SGHRS; CDR2 reads YFSETQ. The CDR3 runs 15 residues. The germline V and J ends were trimmed by 2 bases and 0 bases, with 10 bases remaining between them. Sequencing used PBMCs. The J gene is TRBJ2-3, the V gene TRBV5-1; a possible D gene is TRBD2 (6 bases). This clonotype was obtained from a boy aged 2 to 9 in good health and CMV-seronegative. CDR3 sequence: CASSLGDFSTDTQYF. CDR3 nucleotide sequence: TGCGCCAGCAGCTTAGGGGACTTTAGCACAGATACGCAGTATTTT.